The clone carrying this TCR beta chain occurred many times. The data are from a study of CD8 T cells in ankylosing spondylitis. Using its own MiXCR run on the 5' RACE reads, TCRdb lists one record per CDR3 protein. Of under 55,000 distinct CDR3 sequences listed, 7.4% were seen once; the top ten hold about 8.5%. The germline CDR1 and CDR2 sequences are SQVTM and ANQGSEA. The CDR3 totals 15 residues. The V gene end was trimmed by 4 bases and the J gene end by 6 bases; junction bases not matched to a gene: 13. The rearrangement uses TRBV29-1 and TRBJ1-1, with TRBD1 matching over 8 bases. What was sequenced was blood, either unsorted or a sorted T cell fraction (not recorded which). The sequence derives from a female donor with ankylosing spondylitis or in good health (not recorded which). CDR3 in DNA: TGCAGCGTTGGGTATCAGGGGGCGCTTGGGGCTGAAGCTTTCTTT. Encoded protein: CSVGYQGALGAEAFF.